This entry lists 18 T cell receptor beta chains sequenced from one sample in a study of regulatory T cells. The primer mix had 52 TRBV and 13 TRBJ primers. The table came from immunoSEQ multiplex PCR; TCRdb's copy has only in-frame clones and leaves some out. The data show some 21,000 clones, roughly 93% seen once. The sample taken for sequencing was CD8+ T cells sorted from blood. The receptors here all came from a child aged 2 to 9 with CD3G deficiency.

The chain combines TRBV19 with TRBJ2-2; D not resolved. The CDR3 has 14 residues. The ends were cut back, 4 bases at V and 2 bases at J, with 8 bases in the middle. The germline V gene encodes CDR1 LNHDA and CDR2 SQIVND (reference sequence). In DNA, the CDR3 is TGTGCCAGTAGTAAAAGAACAAACACCGGGGAGCTGTTTTTT. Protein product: CASSKRTNTGELFF.

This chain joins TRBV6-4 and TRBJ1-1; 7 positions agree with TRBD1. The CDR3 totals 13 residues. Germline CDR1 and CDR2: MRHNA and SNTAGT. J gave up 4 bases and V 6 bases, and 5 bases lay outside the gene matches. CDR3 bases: TGTGCCAGCAGGTCCGACAGGGCCACTGAAGCTTTCTTT. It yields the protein CASRSDRATEAFF.

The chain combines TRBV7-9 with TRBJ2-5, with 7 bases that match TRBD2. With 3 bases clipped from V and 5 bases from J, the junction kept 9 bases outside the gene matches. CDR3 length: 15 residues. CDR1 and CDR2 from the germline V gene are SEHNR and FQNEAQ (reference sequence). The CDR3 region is CASSFPSGLGETQYF. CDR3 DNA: TGTGCCAGCAGCTTCCCTAGCGGCTTAGGGGAGACCCAGTACTTC.

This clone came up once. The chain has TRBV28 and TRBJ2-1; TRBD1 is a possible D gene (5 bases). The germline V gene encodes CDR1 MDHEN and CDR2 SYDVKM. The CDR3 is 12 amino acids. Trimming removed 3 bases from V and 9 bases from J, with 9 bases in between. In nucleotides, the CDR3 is TGTGCCAGCAGTTTTTGGGGCACTGAGCAGTTCTTC. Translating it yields CASSFWGTEQFF.

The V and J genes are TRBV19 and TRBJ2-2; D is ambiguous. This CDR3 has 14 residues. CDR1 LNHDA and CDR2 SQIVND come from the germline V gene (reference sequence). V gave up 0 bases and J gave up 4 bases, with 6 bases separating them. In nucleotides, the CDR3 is TGTGCCAGTAGTATAGACAGTGGCACCGGGGAGCTGTTTTTT. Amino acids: CASSIDSGTGELFF.

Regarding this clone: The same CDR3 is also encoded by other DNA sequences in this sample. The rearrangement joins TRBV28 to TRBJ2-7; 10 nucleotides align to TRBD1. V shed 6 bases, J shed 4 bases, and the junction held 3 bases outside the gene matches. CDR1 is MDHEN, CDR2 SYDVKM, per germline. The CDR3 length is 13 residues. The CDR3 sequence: CASSRDRGYEQYF. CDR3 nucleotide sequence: TGTGCCAGCAGCCGGGACAGGGGATACGAGCAGTACTTC. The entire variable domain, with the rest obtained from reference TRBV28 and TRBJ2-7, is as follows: DVKVTQSSRYLVKRTGEKVFLECVQDMDHENMFWYRQDPGLGLRLIYFSYDVKMKEKGDIPEGYSVSREKKERFSLILESASTNQTSMYLCASSRDRGYEQYFGPGTRLTVT.

The CDR3 DNA is TGTGCCAGCAGCTTAGACTCCCTAGCGGGAGCCGGCGAGCAGTACTTC. Its translation is CASSLDSLAGAGEQYF. The chain carries TRBV11-2 and TRBJ2-7, with TRBD2 identical over 10 bases. CDR3 size: 16 residues. V lost 0 bases to trimming and J lost 6 bases; unmatched junction nucleotides: 8. Germline CDR1 and CDR2: SGHAT and FQNNGV.

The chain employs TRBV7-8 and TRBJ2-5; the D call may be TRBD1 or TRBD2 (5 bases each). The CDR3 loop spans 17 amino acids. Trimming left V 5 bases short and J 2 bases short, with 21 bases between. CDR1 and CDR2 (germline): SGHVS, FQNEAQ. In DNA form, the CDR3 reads TGTGCCAGCAGCGGTAGCCGACAGCTCCCGGGGCAAGAGACCCAGTACTTC. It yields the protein CASSGSRQLPGQETQYF.

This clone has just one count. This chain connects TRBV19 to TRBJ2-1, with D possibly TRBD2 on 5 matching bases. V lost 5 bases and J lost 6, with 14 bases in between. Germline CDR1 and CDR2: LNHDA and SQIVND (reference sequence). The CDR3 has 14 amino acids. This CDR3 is CASSVAGGGNEQFF. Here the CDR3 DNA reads TGTGCCAGTAGTGTGGCTGGAGGAGGCAATGAGCAGTTCTTC.

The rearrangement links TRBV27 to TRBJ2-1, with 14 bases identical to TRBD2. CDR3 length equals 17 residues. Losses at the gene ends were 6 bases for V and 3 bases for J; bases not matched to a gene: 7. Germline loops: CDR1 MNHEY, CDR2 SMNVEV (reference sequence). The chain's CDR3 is CASSPGLAGADYNEQFF. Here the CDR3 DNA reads TGTGCCAGCAGCCCGGGACTAGCGGGAGCCGACTACAATGAGCAGTTCTTC.

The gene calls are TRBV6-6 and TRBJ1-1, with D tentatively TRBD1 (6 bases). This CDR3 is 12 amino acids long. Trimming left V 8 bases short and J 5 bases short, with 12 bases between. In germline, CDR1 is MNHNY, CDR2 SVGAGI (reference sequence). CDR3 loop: CASGGGGTEAFF. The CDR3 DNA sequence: TGTGCCAGCGGGGGGGGCGGGACTGAAGCTTTCTTT.

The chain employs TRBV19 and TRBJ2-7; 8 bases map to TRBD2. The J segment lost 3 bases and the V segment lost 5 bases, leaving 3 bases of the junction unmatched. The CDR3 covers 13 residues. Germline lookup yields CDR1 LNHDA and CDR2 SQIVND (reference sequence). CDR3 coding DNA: TGTGCCAGTAGTTCGGCGGGAGGCTACGAGCAGTACTTC. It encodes CASSSAGGYEQYF.

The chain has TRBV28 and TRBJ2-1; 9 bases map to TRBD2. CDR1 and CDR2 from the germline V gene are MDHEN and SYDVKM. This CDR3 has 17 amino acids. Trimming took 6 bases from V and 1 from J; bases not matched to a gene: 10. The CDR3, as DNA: TGTGCCAGCAGCACCCACCGCGGGAGGGCTTCCTACAATGAGCAGTTCTTC. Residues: CASSTHRGRASYNEQFF.

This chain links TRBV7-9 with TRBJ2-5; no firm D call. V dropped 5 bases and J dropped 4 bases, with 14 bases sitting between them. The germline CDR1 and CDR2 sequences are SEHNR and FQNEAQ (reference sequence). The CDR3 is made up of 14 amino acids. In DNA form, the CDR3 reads TGTGCCAGCAGCCCCCTCAACGGAGTAGAGACCCAGTACTTC. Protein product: CASSPLNGVETQYF. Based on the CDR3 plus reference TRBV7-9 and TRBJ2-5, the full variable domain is DTGVSQNPRHKITKRGQNVTFRCDPISEHNRLYWYRQTLGQGPEFLTYFQNEAQLEKSRLLSDRFSAERPKGSFSTLEIQRTEQGDSAMYLCASSPLNGVETQYFGPGTRLLVL.

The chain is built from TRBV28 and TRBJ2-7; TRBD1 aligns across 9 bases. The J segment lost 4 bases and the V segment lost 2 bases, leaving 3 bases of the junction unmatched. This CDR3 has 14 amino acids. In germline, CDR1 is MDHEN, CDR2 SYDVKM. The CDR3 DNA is TGTGCCAGCAGTTTAAGAGGGACAGGGTACGAGCAGTACTTC. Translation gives CASSLRGTGYEQYF.

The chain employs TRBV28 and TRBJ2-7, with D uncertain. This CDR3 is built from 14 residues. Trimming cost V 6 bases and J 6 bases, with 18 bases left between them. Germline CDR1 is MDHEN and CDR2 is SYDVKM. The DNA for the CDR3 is TGTGCCAGCAGCCCCGCGTGGGGTTATGCCGAGCAGTACTTC. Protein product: CASSPAWGYAEQYF.

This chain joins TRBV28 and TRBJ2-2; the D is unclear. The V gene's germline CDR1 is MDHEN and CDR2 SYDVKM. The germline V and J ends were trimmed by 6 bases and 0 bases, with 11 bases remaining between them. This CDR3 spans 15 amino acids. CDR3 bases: TGTGCCAGCAGCCAACGCACCGCGAACACCGGGGAGCTGTTTTTT. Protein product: CASSQRTANTGELFF.

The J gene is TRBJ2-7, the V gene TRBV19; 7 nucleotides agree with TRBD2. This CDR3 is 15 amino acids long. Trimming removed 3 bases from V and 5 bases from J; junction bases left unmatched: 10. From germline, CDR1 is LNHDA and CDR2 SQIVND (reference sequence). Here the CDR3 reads CASSIRGGARDEQYF. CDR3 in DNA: TGTGCCAGTAGTATTCGCGGGGGAGCGCGGGACGAGCAGTACTTC. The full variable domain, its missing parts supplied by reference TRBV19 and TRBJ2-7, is DGGITQSPKYLFRKEGQNVTLSCEQNLNHDAMYWYRQDPGQGLRLIYYSQIVNDFQKGDIAEGYSVSREKKESFPLTVTSAQKNPTAFYLCASSIRGGARDEQYFGPGTRLTVT.